This entry lists 21 T cell receptor beta chains sequenced from one sample in a study of shared clonotypes between healthy human individuals (dated by TCRdb to about 2020). The library was prepared using the immunoSEQ multiplex PCR assay. The table comes from immuneACCESS by way of TCRdb, which keeps in-frame sequences with V and J called. Part of the clones is missing from these tables; in studies checked, under half for an unresolved V gene and the rest for unknown reasons. In this sample the table shows roughly 2.6 million clones, approximately 92% of which occur a single time. The top ten hold under 0.15% of the sample. The sequenced sample was naive CD4+ T cells sorted from blood. This specimen's cell subset or site label, per the study, means: CD45RA+ positively selected. These receptors all stem from a man younger than 35 in good health.

This chain joins TRBV19 and TRBJ2-1, with D possibly called TRBD1 or TRBD2 (6 bases each). The length of the CDR3 is 13 residues. The germline V gene encodes CDR1 LNHDA and CDR2 SQIVND (reference sequence). V dropped 6 bases and J dropped 5 bases, with 11 bases sitting between them. The CDR3 sequence is CASRWGADNEQFF. The CDR3 DNA reads TGTGCCAGTAGATGGGGGGCTGACAATGAGCAGTTCTTC.

CDR3 nucleotide sequence: TGTGCCAGCAGTTTCAGGGTACTTGACGAAGCTTTCTTT. As protein: CASSFRVLDEAFF. The genes are TRBV7-9 and TRBJ1-1; a possible D gene is TRBD1 (5 bases). Germline values: CDR1 SEHNR, CDR2 FQNEAQ (reference sequence). Trimming cost V 6 bases and J 8 bases, with 16 bases left between them. The CDR3 is 13 amino acids. The variable domain in full, with the rest retrieved from reference TRBV7-9 and TRBJ1-1, is DTGVSQNPRHKITKRGQNVTFRCDPISEHNRLYWYRQTLGQGPEFLTYFQNEAQLEKSRLLSDRFSAERPKGSFSTLEIQRTEQGDSAMYLCASSFRVLDEAFFGQGTRLTVV.

The chain couples TRBV2 to TRBJ2-5; D uncertain. Germline V gene sequence: CDR1 SNHLY, CDR2 FYNNEI. Deletions cut 8 bases from V and 5 bases from J, with 12 bases between. The CDR3 loop spans 12 amino acids. CDR3 sequence (DNA): TGTGCCAGCGGTAGTCACCTCGAGACCCAGTACTTC. Its protein product is CASGSHLETQYF.

Details on this clone: Other DNA sequences in this sample translate to the same CDR3. This chain uses TRBV5-4 with TRBJ2-3; 12 bases align to TRBD2. After removal of 4 bases from V and 3 bases from J, the junction contained 3 bases not matched to a gene. Germline V gene data show CDR1 as SGHNT and CDR2 as YYREEE (reference sequence). The CDR3 spans 15 residues. CDR3 protein: CASSPGLAGTDTQYF. DNA of the CDR3: TGTGCCAGCAGCCCAGGACTAGCGGGAACAGATACGCAGTATTTT.

V and J are TRBV15 and TRBJ2-7; no clear D. Germline-derived CDR1 and CDR2 are LNHNV and YYDKDF (reference sequence). The V end was cut by 1 base, the J end by 0 bases, with 7 bases between. There are 14 residues in the CDR3. CDR3 nucleotides: TGTGCCACCAGCAGAGTCAGGAGCTCCTACGAGCAGTACTTC. It yields the protein CATSRVRSSYEQYF.

As to this clone: The same CDR3 also results from other DNA sequences found in this sample. CDR3 region: CASSLEGSGGNEQFF. DNA of the CDR3: TGCGCCAGCAGCTTGGAGGGGTCGGGAGGTAATGAGCAGTTCTTC. V is TRBV5-1 and J is TRBJ2-1; 7 bases align to TRBD2. Germline V gene sequence: CDR1 SGHRS, CDR2 YFSETQ. The CDR3 totals 15 residues. V shed 0 bases, J shed 7 bases, and the junction held 7 bases outside the gene matches.

The rearrangement links TRBV7-8 to TRBJ1-3; D remains unclear. Trimming removed 1 base from V and 0 bases from J, with 13 bases in between. CDR1 is SGHVS and CDR2 is FQNEAQ in the germline V gene. The CDR3 extends over 17 amino acids. CDR3 nucleotide sequence: TGTGCCAGCAGCTTAGGGATCCTACCGCCCTCTGGAAACACCATATATTTT. Translation: CASSLGILPPSGNTIYF.

Note on this clone: Other DNA sequences in this specimen translate into the identical CDR3. This sequence joins TRBV5-1 and TRBJ2-6, with TRBD2 as a possible D gene (6 bases). Trimming cost V 0 bases and J 0 bases, with 7 bases left between them. Germline CDR1 SGHRS, CDR2 YFSETQ. The CDR3 extends over 16 amino acids. The CDR3 region is CASSLDGSSGANVLTF. The CDR3 nucleotides are TGCGCCAGCAGCTTGGACGGGAGCTCTGGGGCCAACGTCCTGACTTTC.

This sequence joins TRBV15 and TRBJ1-1; the D gene is possibly TRBD1 (6 bases). Trimming shortened V by 0 bases and J by 5 bases, and 19 bases separated the two germline ends. In germline, CDR1 is LNHNV, CDR2 YYDKDF (reference sequence). The CDR3 contains 17 residues. CDR3 coding DNA: TGTGCCACCAGCAGAGATCGAGAGGGGGTTAGTGGAACTGAAGCTTTCTTT. Translated, it gives CATSRDREGVSGTEAFF.

The V call is TRBV5-5, the J call TRBJ2-2; D call uncertain. Germline loops: CDR1 SGHKS, CDR2 YYEKEE (reference sequence). CDR3 length: 15 residues. V was trimmed by 6 bases and J by 3 bases, leaving 15 bases between them. CDR3 sequence: CASTLGPRDTGELFF. In nucleotides, the CDR3 is TGTGCCAGCACCCTGGGCCCTAGGGACACCGGGGAGCTGTTTTTT.

V gene TRBV29-1 combines with J gene TRBJ1-2; maybe TRBD1 (6 bases). V lost 3 bases to trimming and J lost 3 bases, with 14 bases between them. The germline CDR1 and CDR2 sequences are SQVTM and ANQGSEA. This CDR3 is 14 amino acids long. The CDR3 is CSVESVQGHYGYTF. Written as DNA, the CDR3 is TGCAGCGTTGAGTCAGTCCAGGGGCACTATGGCTACACCTTC.

A single count supports this clone. This chain uses TRBV5-1 with TRBJ2-5; the D gene is possibly TRBD1 (6 bases). The CDR3 covers 14 residues. The germline V and J ends were trimmed by 1 base and 2 bases, with 9 bases remaining between them. Germline V lookup: CDR1 SGHRS, CDR2 YFSETQ. The CDR3 nucleotides are TGCGCCAGCAGCTTGTTAGGGGGACAAGAGACCCAGTACTTC. Translated, it gives CASSLLGGQETQYF.

The chain combines TRBV30 with TRBJ2-7; D is unresolved. CDR1 and CDR2 (germline): GTSNPN, SVGIG (reference sequence). There are 15 residues in the CDR3. The V end was cut by 0 bases, the J end by 3 bases, with 15 bases between. CDR3 DNA sequence: TGTGCCTGGAGTGTAGATTGGGTCACCCGCTACGAGCAGTACTTC. It specifies CAWSVDWVTRYEQYF.

The chain uses TRBV14 and TRBJ1-2, with D tentatively TRBD1 (5 bases). Germline CDR1 reads SGHDN; CDR2 reads FVKESK. Trimming pared 1 base from V and 4 bases from J, leaving 10 bases between. The CDR3 is 14 amino acids. The CDR3 reads CASSQVGGPYGYTF. The CDR3 DNA reads TGTGCCAGCAGCCAAGTCGGGGGACCCTATGGCTACACCTTC.

The rearrangement uses TRBV15 and TRBJ2-2, with a weak D call TRBD1 (5 bases). Germline CDR1 and CDR2: LNHNV and YYDKDF (reference sequence). This CDR3 has 14 residues. Trimming cost V 4 bases and J 4 bases, with 10 bases left between them. The CDR3 DNA follows: TGTGCCACCAGCAACCGACAGCTCACCGGGGAGCTGTTTTTT. Protein product: CATSNRQLTGELFF.

Details on this clone: In the same sample, other DNA sequences code for this CDR3. J is TRBJ1-1 and V is TRBV10-3; D not certain. The CDR3 consists of 12 residues. Germline V gene sequence: CDR1 ENHRY, CDR2 SYGVKD. V shed 6 bases and J shed 3 bases, with 8 bases lying between them. The CDR3, as DNA: TGTGCCATCAGGGAGCTTGACACTGAAGCTTTCTTT. Its translation is CAIRELDTEAFF.

The chain combines TRBV5-1 with TRBJ1-1, with D unresolved. The germline V gene encodes CDR1 SGHRS and CDR2 YFSETQ. The CDR3 sequence is 14 residues long. V lost 0 bases and J 7 bases, leaving 13 bases between the germline ends. The CDR3 spells CASSLVEGIGEAFF. CDR3 sequence (DNA): TGCGCCAGCAGCTTGGTTGAGGGAATCGGTGAAGCTTTCTTT.

This chain connects TRBV6-5 to TRBJ2-7; 9 bases map to TRBD2. The CDR3 is 15 amino acids. Germline CDR1 is MNHEY and CDR2 is SVGAGI. The junction had 8 bases not matched to a gene; V was cut back by 6 bases and J by 2 bases. This CDR3 reads CASSSGTSSPYEQYF. CDR3 coding DNA: TGTGCCAGCAGCTCTGGGACTAGCTCCCCCTACGAGCAGTACTTC.

The rearrangement joins TRBV11-2 to TRBJ2-2, with D tentatively TRBD1 or TRBD2 (7 bases each). V was trimmed by 3 bases and J by 6 bases, leaving 14 bases between them. This CDR3 is 15 amino acids long. Germline CDR1 is SGHAT and CDR2 is FQNNGV. CDR3 in amino acids: CASSFFAGGAGELFF. In nucleotides, the CDR3 is TGTGCCAGCAGCTTCTTTGCAGGGGGGGCCGGGGAGCTGTTTTTT. The full variable domain, its missing parts supplied by reference TRBV11-2 and TRBJ2-2, is EAGVAQSPRYKIIEKRQSVAFWCNPISGHATLYWYQQILGQGPKLLIQFQNNGVVDDSQLPKDRFSAERLKGVDSTLKIQPAKLEDSAVYLCASSFFAGGAGELFFGEGSRLTVL.

V gene TRBV15 combines with J gene TRBJ1-1; perhaps TRBD1 as D (5 bases). Germline V gives CDR1 LNHNV, CDR2 YYDKDF (reference sequence). V was clipped by 5 bases and J by 8 bases, with 15 bases between them. This CDR3 contains 13 residues. This CDR3 is CATSGGAELEAFF. The CDR3 DNA reads as TGTGCCACCAGCGGAGGGGCGGAGCTGGAAGCTTTCTTT.

This clone was counted once. This chain links TRBV28 with TRBJ1-2, with D perhaps TRBD1 (5 bases). The CDR3 is 12 residues long. V was clipped by 8 bases and J by 6 bases, with 13 bases between them. In germline, CDR1 is MDHEN, CDR2 SYDVKM. The CDR3 coding sequence is TGTGCCAGCGAGTACGGGGGGAATGGCTACACCTTC. Protein product: CASEYGGNGYTF.